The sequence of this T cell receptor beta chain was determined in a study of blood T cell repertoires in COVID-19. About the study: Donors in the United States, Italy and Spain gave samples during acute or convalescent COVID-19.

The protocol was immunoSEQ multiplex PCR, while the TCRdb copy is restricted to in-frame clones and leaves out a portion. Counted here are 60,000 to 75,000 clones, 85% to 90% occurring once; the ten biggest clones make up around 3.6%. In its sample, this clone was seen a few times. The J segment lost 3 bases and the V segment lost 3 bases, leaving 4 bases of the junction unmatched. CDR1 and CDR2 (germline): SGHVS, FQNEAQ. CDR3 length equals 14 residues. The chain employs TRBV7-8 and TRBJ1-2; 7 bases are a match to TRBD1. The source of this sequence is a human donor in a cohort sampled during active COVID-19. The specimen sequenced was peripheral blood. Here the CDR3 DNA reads TGTGCCAGCAGCTTGGCCGGGACAGACTATGGCTACACCTTC. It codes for CASSLAGTDYGYTF.